The next 2 T cell receptor beta chains were all read from a single sample in a study of neurological immune-mediated disorders. TCRdb recomputed calls from the 5' RACE reads with MiXCR, one row per CDR3 protein. Of tens of thousands of distinct CDR3 sequences in the sample, around 3.6% were seen once. Sequences were obtained from PBMCs. The source is a woman in her forties or fifties with multiple sclerosis.

At least ten counts were recorded for this clonotype. The rearrangement joins TRBV3-1 to TRBJ2-5, with TRBD2 matching 7 bases. The CDR3 spans 13 residues. V gave up 3 bases and J gave up 5 bases; unmatched junction bases: 3. CDR1 and CDR2 (germline): LGHDT, YNNKEL (reference sequence). CDR3 region: CASSQAGVETQYF. CDR3 DNA sequence: TGTGCCAGCAGCCAGGCGGGAGTCGAGACCCAGTACTTC.

This clonotype showed up many times. The chain uses TRBV20-1 and TRBJ2-1; the D gene is possibly TRBD1 (6 bases). V was trimmed by 6 bases and J by 10 bases, leaving 13 bases between them. The CDR3 runs to 11 residues. Germline loops: CDR1 DFQATT, CDR2 SNEGSKA (reference sequence). For the CDR3, the DNA is TGCAGTGCCACAGGGCTACGAGAGCAGTTCTTC. Protein sequence: CSATGLREQFF.